The 11 T cell receptor beta chains presented below share a single source sample, sequenced in a study of follicular helper T cells after annual influenza vaccination. Time point in this sample: 2015-2016 season, pre-vaccination. The data were produced by immunoSEQ multiplex PCR, yet TCRdb's version contains in-frame clones alone and is incomplete. The table has almost 9,500 clones, 70% to 90% seen once; the top ten hold roughly 0.47%. This specimen was CXCR5+ CD38- circulating T follicular helper cells from blood, taken on the day of influenza vaccination. Sample subset: circulating Tfh, non-naive CD4+CXCR5+PD-1+ (ICOS+CD38+ or ICOS-CD38-). The receptors shown here come from an adult who received the influenza vaccine.

The chain combines TRBV9 with TRBJ2-3; a possible D gene is TRBD2 (7 bases). The CDR3 totals 13 residues. The ends were cut back, 0 bases at V and 6 bases at J, with 8 bases in the middle. Germline assignment: CDR1 SGDLS and CDR2 YYNGEE. CDR3 coding DNA: TGTGCCAGCAGCGTAGCGGGGGGCGATACGCAGTATTTT. This sequence encodes CASSVAGGDTQYF.

The V and J genes are TRBV5-4 and TRBJ2-1; maybe TRBD1 (6 bases). The V gene lost 4 bases and the J gene lost 7 bases, with 18 bases spanning the gap. Germline V lookup: CDR1 SGHNT, CDR2 YYREEE (reference sequence). This CDR3 comprises 15 residues. The CDR3 sequence is CASSPRQVGLNEQFF. The CDR3 DNA reads as TGTGCCAGCAGCCCTCGACAGGTTGGGTTAAATGAGCAGTTCTTC.

The rearrangement uses TRBV6-1 and TRBJ1-1; no clear D gene. The CDR3 runs to 11 residues. The germline V and J ends were trimmed by 10 bases and 5 bases, with 11 bases remaining between them. CDR1 and CDR2 (germline): MNHNS, SASEGT. This CDR3 is CATSIRTEAFF. The CDR3, as DNA: TGTGCCACTAGTATACGGACTGAAGCTTTCTTT.

The genes are TRBV6-1 and TRBJ1-6; D unclear. The CDR3 has 15 residues. The V and J ends lost 2 bases and 12 bases respectively, with 17 bases between them. CDR1 and CDR2 from the germline V gene are MNHNS and SASEGT. CDR3 in amino acids: CASSESRLATLPLHF. As DNA, the CDR3 is TGTGCCAGCAGTGAATCCCGGCTTGCGACCTTACCCCTCCACTTT.

The chain joins TRBV14 to TRBJ2-7, with TRBD1 identical over 9 bases. J gave up 5 bases and V 3 bases, and 5 bases lay outside the gene matches. This CDR3 contains 14 residues. Germline loops: CDR1 SGHDN, CDR2 FVKESK. The CDR3 DNA follows: TGTGCCAGCAGCCACCTACAGGGGGCCCACGAGCAGTACTTC. This codes for CASSHLQGAHEQYF.

The J gene is TRBJ2-2, the V gene TRBV11-2; TRBD1 matches 10 bases. Germline V gives CDR1 SGHAT, CDR2 FQNNGV. Trimming took 4 bases from V and 6 from J; bases not matched to a gene: 14. The CDR3 has 18 residues. CDR3 sequence reads: CASSSRDRGSEKPGELFF. The CDR3 region has the DNA TGTGCCAGCAGCTCCCGGGACAGGGGAAGTGAGAAGCCCGGGGAGCTGTTTTTT.

The J gene is TRBJ2-2, the V gene TRBV6-1; D possibly uses TRBD1 or TRBD2 (6 bases each). The CDR3 loop spans 16 amino acids. Trimming took off 3 bases at V and 5 bases at J, with 16 bases between the two ends. CDR1 MNHNS and CDR2 SASEGT come from the germline V gene. Here the CDR3 DNA reads TGTGCCAGCAGTGAGTGGGGGGCGATCGAGACCGGGGAGCTGTTTTTT. This codes for CASSEWGAIETGELFF.

This sequence joins TRBV18 and TRBJ1-4, with D unresolved. CDR3 size: 14 residues. Per the germline V gene, CDR1 is KGHSH and CDR2 is LQKENI. V lost 3 bases and J 8 bases, leaving 13 bases between the germline ends. CDR3 loop: CASSPPGSREKLFF. The DNA for the CDR3 is TGTGCCAGCTCACCCCCGGGAAGCCGAGAAAAACTGTTTTTT.

The rearrangement links TRBV9 to TRBJ1-2; 8 positions agree with TRBD1. Germline V gives CDR1 SGDLS, CDR2 YYNGEE. Trimming took 4 bases from V and 3 from J; bases not matched to a gene: 2. This CDR3 has 13 amino acids. DNA of the CDR3: TGTGCCAGCAGCCCAGGGGGCTACTATGGCTACACCTTC. It specifies CASSPGGYYGYTF. The variable domain in full, completed from reference TRBV9 and TRBJ1-2, reads DSGVTQTPKHLITATGQRVTLRCSPRSGDLSVYWYQQSLDQGLQFLIQYYNGEERAKGNILERFSAQQFPDLHSELNLSSLELGDSALYFCASSPGGYYGYTFGSGTRLTVV.

The chain combines TRBV2 with TRBJ2-5, with 7 bases that match TRBD1. Germline CDR1 is SNHLY and CDR2 is FYNNEI. The CDR3 consists of 13 residues. V shed 5 bases and J 7 bases; nucleotides not matched to a gene: 7. In nucleotides, the CDR3 is TGTGCCAGCAGTAGGACAGGAAAAGGGACCCAGTACTTC. This gives the protein CASSRTGKGTQYF.

The chain combines TRBV5-1 with TRBJ2-1, with D tentatively TRBD1 (5 bases). This CDR3 has 14 amino acids. Per the germline V gene, CDR1 is SGHRS and CDR2 is YFSETQ. Trimming cost V 4 bases and J 4 bases, with 12 bases left between them. The CDR3 is CASSQDNFYNEQFF. CDR3 DNA sequence: TGCGCCAGCAGCCAGGACAACTTTTACAATGAGCAGTTCTTC.